This T cell receptor beta chain comes out of a study of shared clonotypes between healthy human individuals. Study-level results: A reduction in generation probabilities was seen for non-shared clonotypes relative to those shared by all four donors.

Deep was the level at which the assay was run. The input for sorted-subset replicate PCRs was about 210 ng DNA, tens of thousands of T cell genomes. The protocol was immunoSEQ multiplex PCR, while the TCRdb copy is restricted to in-frame clones and leaves out a portion. The sample consists of around 720,000 clones, 55% to 85% of them appearing once. Between the trimmed V and J ends, which lost 4 bases and 0 bases, there was a span of 7 bases. The CDR3 is made up of 14 amino acids. Germline values: CDR1 SGHTS, CDR2 YDEGEE. Concerning this clone itself: Its specificity is unknown.

Sequenced input: memory CD4+ T cells sorted from blood. Subset given: CD45RA-negative fraction. This receptor was identified in a young woman in good health. The genes are TRBV5-8 and TRBJ1-4; no clear D gene. CDR3 in DNA: TGTGCCAGCAGCCACCCATCAACTAATGAAAAACTGTTTTTT. It is translated as CASSHPSTNEKLFF.